Shown below are 29 T cell receptor beta chains from a single sample sequenced in a study of response to subunit inactivated influenza vaccine. TCRdb re-called the RT-PCR reads with MiXCR, one entry per CDR3 protein. The table records some 640,000 distinct CDR3 sequences, 14% of them present only once. The input for sequencing was PBMCs from blood, taken 14 to 15 days before vaccination. The receptor source for this set is a man between 50 and 59 years old who received an inactivated influenza vaccine.

On this clonotype: A much bigger clone sits one base away, suggesting this may be a read error. The conserved phenylalanine or tryptophan normally closing the CDR3 is absent here, so this likely arose from a read error. V gene TRBV5-6 combines with J gene TRBJ2-7; 13 nucleotides agree with TRBD2. Trimming took 4 bases from V and 7 from J; bases not matched to a gene: 2. Germline V gives CDR1 SGHDT, CDR2 YYEEEE. This CDR3 has 13 amino acids. The CDR3 DNA follows: TGTGCCAGCAGCCGACTAGCGGGGGGAGAGCAGTACCTC. It yields the protein CASSRLAGGEQYL.

This clonotype was seen a handful of times. Here the CDR3 reads CASSQVATRSSGNTIYF. The CDR3 DNA follows: TGCGCCAGCAGCCAAGTGGCAACCCGAAGCTCTGGAAACACCATATATTTT. V gene TRBV4-3 combines with J gene TRBJ1-3; D unresolved. The CDR3 loop spans 17 amino acids. The germline V gene has CDR1 LGHNA and CDR2 YSLEER. V lost 1 base to trimming and J lost 0 bases, with 13 bases between them.

The chain joins TRBV6-1 to TRBJ2-3; 7 bases line up with TRBD1. Losses at the gene ends were 2 bases for V and 4 bases for J; bases not matched to a gene: 6. In germline, CDR1 is MNHNS, CDR2 SASEGT. The CDR3 runs 15 residues. CDR3 nucleotide sequence: TGTGCCAGCAGTGAACGCCGACAGGGATCAGATACGCAGTATTTT. It codes for CASSERRQGSDTQYF.

The chain recombines TRBV4-1 with TRBJ2-1; D unresolved. The germline V gene encodes CDR1 MGHRA and CDR2 YSYEKL. Trimming shortened V by 0 bases and J by 4 bases, and 13 bases separated the two germline ends. The CDR3 is 16 residues long. This CDR3 reads CASSQDPTWSYNEQFF. In nucleotides, the CDR3 is TGCGCCAGCAGCCAAGATCCGACATGGAGTTACAATGAGCAGTTCTTC.

The chain uses TRBV11-2 and TRBJ2-3; D not resolved. Germline V gene data show CDR1 as SGHAT and CDR2 as FQNNGV. This CDR3 is 18 amino acids long. V lost 3 bases to trimming and J lost 2 bases, with 21 bases between them. For the CDR3, the DNA is TGTGCCAGCAGCTTTAACCCGATTATGCGCGGCTACACAGATACGCAGTATTTT. It yields the protein CASSFNPIMRGYTDTQYF.

The chain recombines TRBV5-1 with TRBJ2-1; 11 bases match TRBD2. The CDR3 has 14 residues. In germline, CDR1 is SGHRS, CDR2 YFSETQ. V shed 8 bases and J 4 bases; nucleotides not matched to a gene: 5. The CDR3 reads CASQGLAEYNEQFF. The CDR3, as DNA: TGCGCCAGTCAGGGACTAGCGGAGTACAATGAGCAGTTCTTC.

This clonotype has only a few counts. This chain joins TRBV28 and TRBJ2-7; D unresolved. The V end was cut by 4 bases, the J end by 0 bases, with 16 bases between. The germline CDR1 and CDR2 sequences are MDHEN and SYDVKM. This CDR3 spans 16 amino acids. The CDR3 DNA follows: TGTGCCAGCAGTTCCCAGTCAAGGACCAGCTCCTACGAGCAGTACTTC. Amino acids: CASSSQSRTSSYEQYF.

The chain uses TRBV12-3 or TRBV12-4 and TRBJ1-5; maybe TRBD1 (6 bases). V was pared by 6 bases and J by 3 bases, with 12 bases between. This CDR3 has 14 amino acids. The CDR3 sequence is CASSPGHNNQPQHF. The CDR3 DNA follows: TGTGCCAGCAGCCCGGGACATAACAATCAGCCCCAGCATTTT.

This clonotype has just a few counts. This chain connects TRBV24-1 to TRBJ2-1, with 10 bases aligning to TRBD1. The CDR3 spans 13 residues. V shed 8 bases, J shed 7 bases, and the junction held 4 bases outside the gene matches. Germline CDR1 reads KGHDR; CDR2 reads SFDVKD. This CDR3 reads CATTGTGDNEQFF. DNA for the CDR3: TGTGCCACCACCGGGACAGGGGATAATGAGCAGTTCTTC.

The V and J genes are TRBV12-3 or TRBV12-4 and TRBJ1-1; TRBD1 might be the D (5 bases). V was pared by 3 bases and J by 6 bases, with 11 bases between. The length of the CDR3 is 13 residues. Here the CDR3 reads CASSFGGRAEAFF. Written as DNA, the CDR3 is TGTGCCAGCAGTTTTGGGGGAAGGGCTGAAGCTTTCTTT.

This clonotype turned up a few times. The chain uses TRBV18 and TRBJ2-5, with D unclear. V lost 2 bases and J lost 1, with 8 bases in between. The germline gives CDR1 KGHSH, CDR2 LQKENI. The CDR3 contains 14 residues. The CDR3 here is CASSPGVAQETQYF. The CDR3 region has the DNA TGTGCCAGCTCACCAGGGGTTGCCCAAGAGACCCAGTACTTC.

This clonotype was seen only a few times. The chain couples TRBV20-1 to TRBJ2-7; 8 nucleotides match TRBD2. The CDR3 has 14 amino acids. Per germline, CDR1 DFQATT and CDR2 SNEGSKA (reference sequence). V lost 0 bases to trimming and J lost 7 bases; unmatched junction nucleotides: 8. The CDR3 spells CSARDRKRESEQYF. The DNA of the CDR3 is TGCAGTGCTAGAGATCGGAAGCGGGAGTCGGAGCAGTACTTC.

Ten or more counts support this clonotype. V and J are TRBV4-3 and TRBJ1-6; D gene ambiguous. Germline-derived CDR1 and CDR2 are LGHNA and YSLEER. This CDR3 has 16 residues. V lost 0 bases, J lost 2 bases, and 8 bases lay in between. The DNA for the CDR3 is TGCGCCAGCAGCCAAGAATGGGAACCCTATAATTCACCCCTCCACTTT. Its protein product is CASSQEWEPYNSPLHF.

This clonotype was observed a handful of times. The chain is built from TRBV10-3 and TRBJ2-3; 14 positions match TRBD2. CDR3 length: 18 residues. Trimming at V came to 2 bases and at J to 3 bases, leaving 7 bases not matched to a gene. CDR1 is ENHRY and CDR2 is SYGVKD in the germline V gene. The CDR3 DNA is TGTGCCATCAGTGAGGCCTGGACTAGCGGGGGGCCGACAGATACGCAGTATTTT. Translation: CAISEAWTSGGPTDTQYF.

The chain is built from TRBV7-9 and TRBJ2-1, with a tentative D call TRBD2 (6 bases). The germline gives CDR1 SEHNR, CDR2 FQNEAQ (reference sequence). This CDR3 contains 13 residues. V was cut by 3 bases and J by 7 bases, with 10 bases left in between. CDR3 sequence (DNA): TGTGCCAGCAGCTTCGGAGGGGAGAATGAGCAGTTCTTC. Translating it yields CASSFGGENEQFF.

In this sample, this clonotype turned up a few times. The V call is TRBV20-1, the J call TRBJ1-3; D uncertain. This CDR3 has 15 residues. The V gene's germline CDR1 is DFQATT and CDR2 SNEGSKA (reference sequence). Deletions cut 0 bases from V and 10 bases from J, with 19 bases between. CDR3 loop: CSARDLQRSGETIYF. As DNA, the CDR3 is TGCAGTGCTAGAGATTTGCAGAGAAGCGGAGAGACCATATATTTT.

The chain couples TRBV3-1 to TRBJ2-1; 7 bases map to TRBD1. Germline CDR1 and CDR2: LGHDT and YNNKEL (reference sequence). The CDR3 totals 15 residues. V shed 6 bases and J 1 base; nucleotides not matched to a gene: 6. The CDR3 sequence: CASSSMGQSYNEQFF. CDR3 nucleotide sequence: TGTGCCAGCAGTTCGATGGGACAGTCCTACAATGAGCAGTTCTTC.

This clonotype came up many times. The V gene is TRBV4-3, the J gene TRBJ1-1; unclear D gene. There are 13 residues in the CDR3. Trimming removed 8 bases at V and 0 bases at J, with 10 bases between. Germline V gene sequence: CDR1 LGHNA, CDR2 YSLEER. CDR3 DNA: TGCGCCAGCGGAAGTACCTTGAACACTGAAGCTTTCTTT. Translation gives CASGSTLNTEAFF.

This clonotype was observed a handful of times. This chain links TRBV12-3 or TRBV12-4 with TRBJ1-2, with a tentative D call TRBD1 (6 bases). The ends were cut back, 9 bases at V and 3 bases at J, with 17 bases in the middle. The CDR3 has 14 amino acids. CDR3 in amino acids: CASWGALGYYGYTF. The CDR3 DNA is TGTGCCAGTTGGGGGGCATTGGGCTACTATGGCTACACCTTC.

This clonotype was observed a handful of times. The rearrangement links TRBV5-1 to TRBJ2-1; 12 bases are shared with TRBD2. This CDR3 is 19 amino acids long. Trimming took 0 bases from V and 0 from J; bases not matched to a gene: 7. The V gene's germline CDR1 is SGHRS and CDR2 YFSETQ. The chain's CDR3 is CASSLELAGGPSSYNEQFF. CDR3 DNA: TGCGCCAGCAGCTTGGAACTAGCGGGGGGCCCCAGCTCCTACAATGAGCAGTTCTTC.

The gene calls are TRBV27 and TRBJ2-1; 12 bases are a match to TRBD2. After removal of 2 bases from V and 5 bases from J, the junction contained 1 base not matched to a gene. Per germline, CDR1 MNHEY and CDR2 SMNVEV (reference sequence). The CDR3 spans 15 residues. This chain's CDR3 is CASSLGTSGHNEQFF. The CDR3 bases are TGTGCCAGCAGTTTAGGGACTAGCGGGCACAATGAGCAGTTCTTC.

The sample holds a few counts of this clonotype. The chain employs TRBV20-1 and TRBJ1-1; no clear D gene. Germline CDR1 reads DFQATT; CDR2 reads SNEGSKA (reference sequence). V was pared by 7 bases and J by 3 bases, with 18 bases between. The CDR3 runs to 14 residues. CDR3: CSVPRSPGYTEAFF. CDR3 sequence (DNA): TGCAGTGTCCCCCGCTCCCCGGGCTACACTGAAGCTTTCTTT.

This clonotype has ten or more counts. The rearrangement links TRBV9 to TRBJ2-6; D is unresolved. This CDR3 spans 16 amino acids. Trimming shortened V by 4 bases and J by 0 bases, and 11 bases separated the two germline ends. Germline V gives CDR1 SGDLS, CDR2 YYNGEE. The DNA of the CDR3 is TGTGCCAGCAGCTCGGACCGGAGCTCTGGGGCCAACGTCCTGACTTTC. Its protein is CASSSDRSSGANVLTF.

This clonotype was seen only a few times. The chain employs TRBV28 and TRBJ2-7; 11 bases are shared with TRBD1. Unmatched junction bases numbered 13, after V lost 7 bases and J lost 5 bases. This CDR3 comprises 16 residues. Germline V gene sequence: CDR1 MDHEN, CDR2 SYDVKM. Here the CDR3 DNA reads TGTGCCAGCACGGTAACCGGGACAGGGGGTCGGAACGAGCAGTACTTC. Protein: CASTVTGTGGRNEQYF.

Remarks on this clonotype: One end of the junction fails to match germline, which may point to a read error. The chain carries TRBV11-2 and TRBJ2-1, with a tentative D call TRBD1 (5 bases). Looked up from germline, CDR1 is SGHAT and CDR2 is FQNNGV. This CDR3 has 14 residues. CDR3 residues: CASSLKGLHNGQFF. In DNA form, the CDR3 reads TGTGCCAGCAGCTTAAAGGGGCTCCACAATGGGCAGTTCTTC. Filled out from reference TRBV11-2 and TRBJ2-1, the complete variable domain reads EAGVAQSPRYKIIEKRQSVAFWCNPISGHATLYWYQQILGQGPKLLIQFQNNGVVDDSQLPKDRFSAERLKGVDSTLKIQPAKLEDSAVYLCASSLKGLHNGQFFGPGTRLTVL.

Many counts were recorded for this clonotype. V gene TRBV20-1 combines with J gene TRBJ2-1, with D perhaps matching TRBD1 (5 bases). V was trimmed by 1 base and J by 2 bases, leaving 12 bases between them. Germline lookup yields CDR1 DFQATT and CDR2 SNEGSKA (reference sequence). CDR3 length: 15 amino acids. The CDR3, as DNA: TGCAGTGCTAGAGTCCACAGGAGAGCCTACAATGAGCAGTTCTTC. This codes for CSARVHRRAYNEQFF.

This clonotype turned up a few times. The chain combines TRBV11-2 with TRBJ2-6, with 9 bases fitting TRBD1. Germline-derived CDR1 and CDR2 are SGHAT and FQNNGV. The CDR3 length is 19 residues. V lost 5 bases and J lost 7; bases outside the gene matches: 18. The CDR3: CASSTSPGQGRFVANVLTF. The CDR3 DNA is TGTGCCAGCAGCACGTCCCCGGGACAGGGACGTTTTGTCGCCAACGTCCTGACTTTC.

This clonotype was recorded a few times. J is TRBJ1-1 and V is TRBV3-1; no reliable D call. The CDR3 is made up of 12 amino acids. The germline V gene encodes CDR1 LGHDT and CDR2 YNNKEL (reference sequence). V was trimmed by 1 base and J by 5 bases, leaving 5 bases between them. Here the CDR3 DNA reads TGTGCCAGCAGCCAAGGCCGGACTGAAGCTTTCTTT. Its translation: CASSQGRTEAFF.

The chain employs TRBV7-3 and TRBJ2-1; D possibly corresponds to TRBD2 (5 bases). The CDR3 covers 15 residues. Germline values: CDR1 SGHTA, CDR2 FQGTGA. V was shortened by 5 bases and J by 7 bases, with 18 bases between the two germline ends. As DNA, the CDR3 is TGTGCCAGCAGCCAGGACTGGTTAACGGGGAATGAGCAGTTCTTC. Its protein product is CASSQDWLTGNEQFF.